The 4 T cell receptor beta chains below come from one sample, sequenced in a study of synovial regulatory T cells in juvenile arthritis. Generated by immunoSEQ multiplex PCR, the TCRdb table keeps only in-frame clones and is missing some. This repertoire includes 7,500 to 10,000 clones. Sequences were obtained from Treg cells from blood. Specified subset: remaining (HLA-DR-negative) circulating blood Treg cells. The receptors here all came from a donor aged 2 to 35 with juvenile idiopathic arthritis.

The CDR3 spells CASRSSYGTGLQPQHF. The chain has TRBV5-8 and TRBJ1-5; TCRdb proposes TRBD1, but this gene call is untestable without DNA. CDR1 is SGHTS and CDR2 is YDEGEE in the germline V gene. The CDR3 runs 16 residues. The nucleotide record is missing.

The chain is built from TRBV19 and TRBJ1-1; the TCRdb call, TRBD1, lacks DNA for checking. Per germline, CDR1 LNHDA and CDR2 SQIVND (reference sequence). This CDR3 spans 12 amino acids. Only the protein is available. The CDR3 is CASRTRNTEAFF.

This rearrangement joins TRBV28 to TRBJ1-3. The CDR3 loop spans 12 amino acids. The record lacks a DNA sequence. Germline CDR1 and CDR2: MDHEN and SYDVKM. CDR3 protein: CASSLTGDTIYF.

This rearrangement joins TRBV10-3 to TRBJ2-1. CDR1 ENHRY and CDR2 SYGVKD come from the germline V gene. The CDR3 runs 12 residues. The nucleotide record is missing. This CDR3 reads CAMGDSYNEQFF.